Presented here are 14 T cell receptor beta chains from one specimen sequenced in a study of T-cell reconstitution after alpha-beta-depleted transplantation in children. For TCRbeta, the library was prepared with unique molecular identifiers. TCRdb re-called the PCR reads with MiXCR, one entry per CDR3 protein. The sample comprises about 980,000 distinct CDR3 sequences, roughly 29% of which are singletons, and roughly 31% rests with the top ten. The specimen comprised PBMCs, mostly from graft donor cells, sampled 360 days after TCRalphabeta/CD19-depleted stem cell transplant. These receptors came from a boy in the first two years of life who had a stem cell transplant for SCID, so the T cells may come from the graft donor.

This rearrangement joins TRBV18 to TRBJ2-1, with a possible D match to TRBD1 (6 bases). Germline V CDR1 and CDR2: KGHSH, LQKENI. Trimming took 6 bases from V and 6 from J, leaving 18 bases between them. The CDR3 extends over 15 amino acids. The CDR3 nucleotides are TGTGCCAGCTCCTTTACTCGGACAGCTTCCAATGAGCAGTTCTTC. Translating it yields CASSFTRTASNEQFF.

The chain carries TRBV6-5 and TRBJ1-5, with D unresolved. Germline values: CDR1 MNHEY, CDR2 SVGAGI. The germline V and J ends were trimmed by 9 bases and 1 base, with 19 bases remaining between them. This CDR3 comprises 16 residues. The CDR3 spells CARNRRLRPSNQPQHF. DNA for the CDR3: TGTGCCAGAAACCGGCGTCTCCGTCCGAGCAATCAGCCCCAGCATTTT.

This clonotype showed up many times. This sequence joins TRBV12-3 or TRBV12-4 and TRBJ2-1; D perhaps matches TRBD1 (5 bases). The length of the CDR3 is 14 residues. The V gene lost 5 bases and the J gene lost 7 bases, with 15 bases spanning the gap. CDR3 amino acids: CASSPQGYGNEQFF. The CDR3 DNA sequence: TGTGCCAGCAGTCCCCAGGGATATGGGAATGAGCAGTTCTTC.

V gene TRBV5-1 combines with J gene TRBJ2-3, with TRBD2 matching 10 bases. V shed 6 bases, J shed 3 bases, and the junction held 7 bases outside the gene matches. This CDR3 has 15 amino acids. Germline V gene sequence: CDR1 SGHRS, CDR2 YFSETQ. The CDR3 spells CASIKSGGATDTQYF. CDR3 nucleotides: TGCGCCAGCATCAAGAGCGGGGGGGCGACAGATACGCAGTATTTT.

The chain uses TRBV7-9 and TRBJ2-5, with TRBD1 identical over 8 bases. CDR3 length: 15 amino acids. Germline loops: CDR1 SEHNR, CDR2 FQNEAQ (reference sequence). The V segment lost 5 bases and the J segment 1 base; nucleotides outside the gene matches: 6. CDR3 sequence: CASSPRTGIQETQYF. The DNA for the CDR3 is TGTGCCAGCAGCCCCCGGACAGGGATCCAAGAGACCCAGTACTTC.

This clonotype was seen only a few times. The J gene is TRBJ2-3, the V gene TRBV7-6, with 7 bases lining up with TRBD1. The ends lost 5 bases at V and 3 bases at J; junction bases unmatched: 8. Germline CDR1 and CDR2: SGHVS and FNYEAQ. The length of the CDR3 is 15 residues. The CDR3 region has the DNA TGTGCCAGCAGCCTAGACAGGGCCGATACAGATACGCAGTATTTT. It translates to CASSLDRADTDTQYF.

This clonotype was seen a handful of times. The V call is TRBV21-1, the J call TRBJ2-1; the tabulated D call, TRBD2, remains unverified against the DNA. TRBV21-1 is annotated as a pseudogene. This CDR3 has 14 residues. This CDR3 is CASSSTLLYNEQFF. In DNA, the CDR3 is TGTGCCAGCAGCTCGACCCTCTTATACAATGAGCAGTTCTTC.

This rearrangement joins TRBV2 to TRBJ2-3; tentatively, D is TRBD1 or TRBD2 (5 bases each). Germline CDR1 SNHLY, CDR2 FYNNEI. Deletions cut 1 base from V and 3 bases from J, with 11 bases between. This CDR3 has 15 residues. The CDR3 loop reads CASSEVGPVTDTQYF. DNA of the CDR3: TGTGCCAGCAGTGAAGTGGGACCAGTGACAGATACGCAGTATTTT.

This clonotype was detected only a few times. The chain carries TRBV10-2 and TRBJ1-2, with D unclear. Germline V CDR1 and CDR2: WSHSY, SAAADI. CDR3 size: 17 residues. Trimming pared 4 bases from V and 5 bases from J, leaving 23 bases between. CDR3 nucleotide sequence: TGCGCCAGCAGTGGTCAGCCGTCATCTCACCCGCTTTATGGCTACACCTTC. Its translation: CASSGQPSSHPLYGYTF.

Only a few counts were recorded for this clonotype. This chain links TRBV7-8 with TRBJ2-5; 14 bases line up with TRBD2. V trimming: 3 bases; J trimming: 7 bases; junction bases outside the gene matches: 10. CDR1 SGHVS and CDR2 FQNEAQ come from the germline V gene. The CDR3 runs 17 residues. The CDR3 sequence: CASSLGDGLAGGRTQYF. CDR3 nucleotide sequence: TGTGCCAGCAGCTTGGGCGACGGACTAGCGGGGGGAAGGACCCAGTACTTC.

V and J are TRBV27 and TRBJ2-7; D gene unclear. The CDR3 sequence is 14 residues long. CDR1 is MNHEY and CDR2 is SMNVEV in the germline V gene (reference sequence). Trimming removed 7 bases at V and 0 bases at J, with 13 bases between. The CDR3: CASNPGISSYEQYF. DNA for the CDR3: TGTGCCAGCAATCCAGGCATTAGCTCCTACGAGCAGTACTTC.

This clonotype was seen a handful of times. The chain uses TRBV11-2 and TRBJ2-5; the D call may be TRBD1 or TRBD2 (6 bases each). The ends were cut back, 2 bases at V and 5 bases at J, with 15 bases in the middle. Germline lookup yields CDR1 SGHAT and CDR2 FQNNGV. The CDR3 contains 15 residues. The CDR3 region is CASSLRITGRETQYF. CDR3 DNA sequence: TGTGCCAGCAGCTTACGGATCACAGGGAGGGAGACCCAGTACTTC. Looking up the rest from reference TRBV11-2 and TRBJ2-5 gives the full variable domain: EAGVAQSPRYKIIEKRQSVAFWCNPISGHATLYWYQQILGQGPKLLIQFQNNGVVDDSQLPKDRFSAERLKGVDSTLKIQPAKLEDSAVYLCASSLRITGRETQYFGPGTRLLVL.

The V and J genes are TRBV10-3 and TRBJ1-1; D is possibly TRBD1 (5 bases). Per the germline V gene, CDR1 is ENHRY and CDR2 is SYGVKD. The CDR3 runs 17 residues. Deletions cut 0 bases from V and 0 bases from J, with 14 bases between. CDR3 DNA sequence: TGTGCCATCAGTGAGTCGATGGGGGGGAAGGTGAACACTGAAGCTTTCTTT. Its translation is CAISESMGGKVNTEAFF.

The genes are TRBV6-1 and TRBJ2-7; D remains unclear. This CDR3 spans 15 amino acids. V dropped 10 bases and J dropped 1 base, with 20 bases sitting between them. In germline, CDR1 is MNHNS, CDR2 SASEGT. The CDR3: CATALGLVGSYEQYF. The CDR3 nucleotides are TGTGCCACCGCCCTGGGTTTAGTGGGGTCCTACGAGCAGTACTTC.